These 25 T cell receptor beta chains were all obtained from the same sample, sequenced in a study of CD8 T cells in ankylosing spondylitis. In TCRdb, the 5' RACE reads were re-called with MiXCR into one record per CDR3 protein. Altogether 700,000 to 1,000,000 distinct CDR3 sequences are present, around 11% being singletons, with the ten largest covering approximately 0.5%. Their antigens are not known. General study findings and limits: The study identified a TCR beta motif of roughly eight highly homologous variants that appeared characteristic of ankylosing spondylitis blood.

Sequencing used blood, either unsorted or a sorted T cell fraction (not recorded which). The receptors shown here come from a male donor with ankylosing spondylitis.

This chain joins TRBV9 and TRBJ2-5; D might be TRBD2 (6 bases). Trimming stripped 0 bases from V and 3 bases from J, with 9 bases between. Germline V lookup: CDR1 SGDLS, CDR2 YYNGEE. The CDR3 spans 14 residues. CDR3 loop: CASSVGVAEETQYF. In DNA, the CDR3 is TGTGCCAGCAGCGTAGGGGTAGCGGAAGAGACCCAGTACTTC.

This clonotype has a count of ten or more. The CDR3 loop reads CATSLYQETQYF. The CDR3 bases are TGTGCCACCTCCCTGTACCAAGAGACCCAGTACTTC. The rearrangement joins TRBV15 to TRBJ2-5; D ambiguous. Trimming removed 8 bases at V and 0 bases at J, with 7 bases between. The CDR3 consists of 12 residues. CDR1 and CDR2 from the germline V gene are LNHNV and YYDKDF (reference sequence).

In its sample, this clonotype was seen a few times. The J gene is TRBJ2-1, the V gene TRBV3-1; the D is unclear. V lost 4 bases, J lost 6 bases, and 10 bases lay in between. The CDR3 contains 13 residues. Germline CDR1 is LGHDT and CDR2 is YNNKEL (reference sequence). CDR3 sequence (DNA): TGTGCCAGCAGCCCCCAGTGGGGCAATGAGCAGTTCTTC. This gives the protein CASSPQWGNEQFF.

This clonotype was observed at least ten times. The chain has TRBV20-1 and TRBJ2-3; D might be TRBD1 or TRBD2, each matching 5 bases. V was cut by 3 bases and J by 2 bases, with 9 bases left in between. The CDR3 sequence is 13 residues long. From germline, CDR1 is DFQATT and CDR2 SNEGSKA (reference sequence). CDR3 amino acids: CSARGTVTDTQYF. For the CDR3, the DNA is TGCAGTGCTAGGGGGACCGTCACAGATACGCAGTATTTT.

CDR3 residues: CASSLLGAGTYEQYF. The CDR3 DNA is TGTGCCAGCAGCCTCCTAGGAGCGGGGACGTACGAGCAGTACTTC. The chain combines TRBV7-8 with TRBJ2-7; 7 nucleotides agree with TRBD2. The CDR3 covers 15 residues. V shed 5 bases, J shed 4 bases, and the junction held 11 bases outside the gene matches. Germline assignment: CDR1 SGHVS and CDR2 FQNEAQ.

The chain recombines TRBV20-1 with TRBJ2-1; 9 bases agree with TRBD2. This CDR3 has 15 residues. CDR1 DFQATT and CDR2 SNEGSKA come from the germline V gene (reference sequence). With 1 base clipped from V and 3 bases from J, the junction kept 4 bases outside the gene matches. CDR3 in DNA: TGCAGTGCTAGAGGAGGTAGCGGGAGCTACAATGAGCAGTTCTTC. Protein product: CSARGGSGSYNEQFF.

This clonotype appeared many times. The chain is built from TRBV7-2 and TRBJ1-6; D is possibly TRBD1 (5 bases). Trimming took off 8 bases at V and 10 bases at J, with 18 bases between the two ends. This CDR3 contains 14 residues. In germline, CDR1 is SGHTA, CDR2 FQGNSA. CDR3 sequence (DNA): TGTGCCAGCTCGATCATCGGGGGTGGCTCACCCCTCCACTTT. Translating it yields CASSIIGGGSPLHF.

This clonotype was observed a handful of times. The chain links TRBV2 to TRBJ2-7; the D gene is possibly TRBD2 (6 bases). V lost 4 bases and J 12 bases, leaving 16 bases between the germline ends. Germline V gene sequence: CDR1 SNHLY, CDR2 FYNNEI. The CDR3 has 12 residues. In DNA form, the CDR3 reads TGTGCCAGCAGTGTAGGGGACTCGAGCTTGTACTTC. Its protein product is CASSVGDSSLYF. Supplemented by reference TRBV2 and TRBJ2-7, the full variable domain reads EPEVTQTPSHQVTQMGQEVILRCVPISNHLYFYWYRQILGQKVEFLVSFYNNEISEKSEIFDDQFSVERPDGSNFTLKIRSTKLEDSAMYFCASSVGDSSLYFGPGTRLTVT.

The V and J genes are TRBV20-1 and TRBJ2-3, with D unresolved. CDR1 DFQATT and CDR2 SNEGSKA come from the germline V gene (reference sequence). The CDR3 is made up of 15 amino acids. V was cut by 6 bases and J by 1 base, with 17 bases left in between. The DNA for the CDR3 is TGCAGTGCACCCCCAGAGGATGGCGGCACAGATACGCAGTATTTT. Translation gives CSAPPEDGGTDTQYF.

In DNA form, the CDR3 reads TGTGCCAGCAGCCCGGGTTCAGGGGGATCCTACAATGAGCAGTTCTTC. Translating it yields CASSPGSGGSYNEQFF. The chain couples TRBV7-8 to TRBJ2-1; 7 bases are shared with TRBD1. Germline V gene sequence: CDR1 SGHVS, CDR2 FQNEAQ. The trim removed 5 bases at V and 1 base at J, leaving 8 bases unmatched. The CDR3 is made up of 16 amino acids. The variable domain in full, with the rest retrieved from reference TRBV7-8 and TRBJ2-1, is GAGVSQSPRYKVAKRGQDVALRCDPISGHVSLFWYQQALGQGPEFLTYFQNEAQLDKSGLPSDRFFAERPEGSVSTLKIQRTQQEDSAVYLCASSPGSGGSYNEQFFGPGTRLTVL.

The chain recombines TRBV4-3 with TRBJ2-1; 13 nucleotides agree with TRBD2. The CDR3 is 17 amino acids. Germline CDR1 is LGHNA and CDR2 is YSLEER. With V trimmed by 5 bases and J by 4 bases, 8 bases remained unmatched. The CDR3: CASSLGLAGVEYNEQFF. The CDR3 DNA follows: TGCGCCAGCAGCTTAGGACTAGCGGGAGTCGAGTACAATGAGCAGTTCTTC.

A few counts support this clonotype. CDR3 nucleotide sequence: TGTGCCAGCAGCGGTCGGGACTGGGACAATGAGCAGTTCTTC. Its translation is CASSGRDWDNEQFF. V gene TRBV6-2 or TRBV6-3 combines with J gene TRBJ2-1; the D gene is possibly TRBD2 (6 bases). Germline V gives CDR1 MNHEY, CDR2 SVGEGT. V was shortened by 6 bases and J by 5 bases, with 14 bases between the two germline ends. This CDR3 is built from 14 residues.

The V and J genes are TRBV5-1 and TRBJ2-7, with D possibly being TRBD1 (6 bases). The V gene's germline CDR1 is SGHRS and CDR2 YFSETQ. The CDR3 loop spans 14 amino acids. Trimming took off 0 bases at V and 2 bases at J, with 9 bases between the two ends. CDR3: CASSLDRTAYEQYF. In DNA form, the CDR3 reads TGCGCCAGCAGCTTGGATCGGACAGCCTACGAGCAGTACTTC.

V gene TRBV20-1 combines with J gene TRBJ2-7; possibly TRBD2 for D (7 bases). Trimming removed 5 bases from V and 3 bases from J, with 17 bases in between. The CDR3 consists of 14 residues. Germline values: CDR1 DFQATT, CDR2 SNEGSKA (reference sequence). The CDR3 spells CSAPLTGGIYEQYF. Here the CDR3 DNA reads TGCAGTGCTCCACTCACGGGGGGCATCTACGAGCAGTACTTC.

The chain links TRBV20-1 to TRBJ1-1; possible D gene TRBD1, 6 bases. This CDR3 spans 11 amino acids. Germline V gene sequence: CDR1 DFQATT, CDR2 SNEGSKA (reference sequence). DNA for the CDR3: TGCAGACCCAAGGGGGACACTGAAGCTTTCTTT. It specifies CRPKGDTEAFF.

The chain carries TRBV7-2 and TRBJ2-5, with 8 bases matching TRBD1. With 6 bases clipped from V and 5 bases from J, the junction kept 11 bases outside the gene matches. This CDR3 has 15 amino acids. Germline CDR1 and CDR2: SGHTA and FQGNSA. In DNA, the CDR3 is TGTGCCAGCAGTTGGACAGGGAAGTACGGCGAGACCCAGTACTTC. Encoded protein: CASSWTGKYGETQYF.

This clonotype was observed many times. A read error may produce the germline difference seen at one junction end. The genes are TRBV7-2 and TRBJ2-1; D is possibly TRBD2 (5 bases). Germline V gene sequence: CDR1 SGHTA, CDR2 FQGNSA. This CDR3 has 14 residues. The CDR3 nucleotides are TGTGCCAGCAACTTAGACGGGGTCCCCAGGGAGCAGTTCTTC. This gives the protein CASNLDGVPREQFF.

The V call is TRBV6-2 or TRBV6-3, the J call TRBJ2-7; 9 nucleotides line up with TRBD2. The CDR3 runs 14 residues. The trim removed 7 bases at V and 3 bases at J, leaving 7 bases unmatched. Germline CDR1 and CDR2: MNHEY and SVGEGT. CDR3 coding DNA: TGTGCCAGCACCAACAGACTAGCGGACTACGAGCAGTACTTC. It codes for CASTNRLADYEQYF.

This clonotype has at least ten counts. The CDR3 sequence is CSADRGAGYNEQFF. Here the CDR3 DNA reads TGCAGTGCGGATCGGGGGGCGGGTTACAATGAGCAGTTCTTC. The chain uses TRBV20-1 and TRBJ2-1; D perhaps matches TRBD2 (7 bases). This CDR3 is built from 14 residues. Trimming stripped 6 bases from V and 4 bases from J, with 16 bases between. Germline-derived CDR1 and CDR2 are DFQATT and SNEGSKA (reference sequence).

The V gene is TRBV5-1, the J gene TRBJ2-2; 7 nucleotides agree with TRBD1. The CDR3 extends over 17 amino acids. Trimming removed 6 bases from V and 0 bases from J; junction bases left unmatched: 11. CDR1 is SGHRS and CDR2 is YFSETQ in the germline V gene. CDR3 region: CASTRIRTGANTGELFF. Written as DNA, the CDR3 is TGCGCCAGCACCCGGATCCGCACAGGGGCGAACACCGGGGAGCTGTTTTTT.

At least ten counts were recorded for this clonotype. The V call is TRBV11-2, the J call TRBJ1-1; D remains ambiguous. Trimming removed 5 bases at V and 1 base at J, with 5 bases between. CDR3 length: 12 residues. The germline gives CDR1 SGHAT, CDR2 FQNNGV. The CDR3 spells CASSPKNTEAFF. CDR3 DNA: TGTGCCAGCAGCCCCAAGAACACTGAAGCTTTCTTT.

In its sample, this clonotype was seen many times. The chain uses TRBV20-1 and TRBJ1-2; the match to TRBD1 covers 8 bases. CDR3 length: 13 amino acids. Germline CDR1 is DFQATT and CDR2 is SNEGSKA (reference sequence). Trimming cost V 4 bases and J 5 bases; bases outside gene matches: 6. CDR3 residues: CSATGGAGYGYTF. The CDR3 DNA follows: TGCAGTGCTACAGGGGGCGCAGGGTATGGCTACACCTTC.

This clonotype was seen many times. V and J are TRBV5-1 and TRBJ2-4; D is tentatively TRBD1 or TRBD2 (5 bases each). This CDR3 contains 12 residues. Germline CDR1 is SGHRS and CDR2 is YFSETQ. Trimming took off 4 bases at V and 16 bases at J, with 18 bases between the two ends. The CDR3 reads CASSIDPGPRYF. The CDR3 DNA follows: TGCGCCAGCAGCATAGACCCGGGACCCAGATACTTC.

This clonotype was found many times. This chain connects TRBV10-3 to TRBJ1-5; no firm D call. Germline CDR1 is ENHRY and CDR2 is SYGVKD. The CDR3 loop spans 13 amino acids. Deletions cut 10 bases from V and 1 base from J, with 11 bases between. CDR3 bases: TGTGCCACCAACGACATGAGCAATCAGCCCCAGCATTTT. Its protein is CATNDMSNQPQHF.

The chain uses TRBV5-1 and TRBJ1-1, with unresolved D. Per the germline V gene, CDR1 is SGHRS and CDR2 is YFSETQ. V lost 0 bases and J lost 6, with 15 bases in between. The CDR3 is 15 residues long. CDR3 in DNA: TGCGCCAGCAGCTTGGGTGATGGAGGGTACGCTGAAGCTTTCTTT. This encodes CASSLGDGGYAEAFF.